This TCR beta chain was identified during a study of blood T cell repertoires in COVID-19. The V and J ends lost 3 bases and 1 base, in that order; junction bases with no gene match: 9. This CDR3 has 17 amino acids. CDR1 is KGHSH, CDR2 LQKENI, per germline. Sequencing was performed with immunoSEQ multiplex PCR; in TCRdb, only in-frame clones are kept and a portion is missing. Of more than 300,000 clones listed, 80% to 95% were seen once; the top ten hold roughly 20%. The sequence derives from a woman in her 30s who had recovered from COVID-19. The sequenced sample consisted of PBMCs or T cells enriched from blood (not recorded which). The rearrangement joins TRBV18 to TRBJ1-1; 9 positions agree with TRBD1. The CDR3 bases are TGTGCCAGCTCACCCCCCGGGACAGGGTTTGCGAACACTGAAGCTTTCTTT. Translating gives CASSPPGTGFANTEAFF.